A selection of T cell receptor beta chains follows, all from one sample in a study of T cell repertoires in cytomegalovirus infection. Using its own MiXCR run on the reads, TCRdb lists one record per CDR3 protein. This table has tens of thousands of distinct CDR3 sequences, over 15% appearing once. Their antigens are not known. The source material was CD8+ T cells from cultured PBMCs, sampled from culture after CMV antigen stimulation. Every receptor here comes from a human donor in good health (CMV status not recorded). Some clones in this sample may be carry-over from other donors' samples. CDR3s include the opening cysteine and the closing phenylalanine or tryptophan. A D gene is named only where the DNA matches it firmly. The size entry is marked missing in some rows and otherwise reads once, few, many or a size class.

V gene,D gene,J gene,clone size,CDR3 protein,CDR3 DNA
TRBV7-8,TRBD1,TRBJ1-5,few,CASSSRQGRQPQHF,TGTGCCAGCAGCTCGAGACAGGGGCGGCAGCCCCAGCATTTT
TRBV27,.,TRBJ2-1,few,CASPHPGPPPSYNEQFF,TGTGCCAGTCCGCACCCGGGACCTCCACCCTCCTACAATGAGCAGTTCTTC
TRBV7-8,.,TRBJ1-1,many,CASSLGSLGEAFF,TGTGCCAGCAGCTTAGGTAGTCTGGGGGAAGCTTTCTTT
TRBV7-2,TRBD2,TRBJ2-6,few,CASSLVRGDGANVLTF,TGTGCCAGCAGCTTAGTGCGGGGGGACGGGGCCAACGTCCTGACTTTC
TRBV6-2/TRBV6-3,TRBD2,TRBJ2-1,few,CASSIVGSGVYNEQFF,TGTGCCAGCAGCATCGTGGGTAGCGGGGTCTACAATGAGCAGTTCTTC
TRBV7-2,.,TRBJ1-1,.,CASSLGFNTEAFF,TGTGCCAGCAGCTTAGGGTTTAACACTGAAGCTTTCTTT
TRBV6-2/TRBV6-3,.,TRBJ1-5,few,CASTGFRAELYSNQPQHF,TGTGCCAGCACCGGATTCCGGGCCGAGCTCTATAGCAATCAGCCCCAGCATTTT
TRBV12-3/TRBV12-4,.,TRBJ1-5,few,CASSPDSYNQPQHF,TGTGCCAGCAGCCCCGACAGTTACAATCAGCCCCAGCATTTT
TRBV19,TRBD1,TRBJ1-5,.,CASSTFRQGSNQPQHF,TGTGCCAGTAGTACTTTTCGACAGGGAAGCAATCAGCCCCAGCATTTT
TRBV12-3/TRBV12-4,.,TRBJ1-2,.,CASSRTEQENYGYTF,TGTGCCAGCAGCCGGACCGAACAGGAGAACTATGGCTACACCTTC
TRBV7-4,TRBD2,TRBJ2-7,few,CASSPKPGLLDEQYF,TGTGCCAGCAGCCCTAAACCGGGACTACTGGACGAGCAGTACTTC
TRBV19,.,TRBJ1-1,.,CASSMASGDTEAFF,TGTGCCAGTAGTATGGCCTCAGGGGATACTGAAGCTTTCTTT
TRBV20-1,.,TRBJ1-1,few,CSATKGGRENTEAFF,TGCAGTGCTACCAAGGGGGGGCGGGAAAACACTGAAGCTTTCTTT